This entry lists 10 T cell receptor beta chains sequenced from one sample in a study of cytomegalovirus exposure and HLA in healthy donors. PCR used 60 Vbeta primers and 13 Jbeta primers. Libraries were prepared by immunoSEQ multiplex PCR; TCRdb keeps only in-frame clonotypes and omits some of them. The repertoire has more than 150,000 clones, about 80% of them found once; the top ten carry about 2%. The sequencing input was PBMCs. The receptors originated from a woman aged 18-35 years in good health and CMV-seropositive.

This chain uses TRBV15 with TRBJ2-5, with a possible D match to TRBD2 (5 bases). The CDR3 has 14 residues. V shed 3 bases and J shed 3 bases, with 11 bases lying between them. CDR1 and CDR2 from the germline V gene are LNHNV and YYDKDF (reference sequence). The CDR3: CATSRDSNKETQYF. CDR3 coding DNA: TGTGCCACCAGCAGGGACTCGAATAAAGAGACCCAGTACTTC. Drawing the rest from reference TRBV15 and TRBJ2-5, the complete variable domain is DAMVIQNPRYQVTQFGKPVTLSCSQTLNHNVMYWYQQKSSQAPKLLFHYYDKDFNNEADTPDNFQSRRPNTSFCFLDIRSPGLGDTAMYLCATSRDSNKETQYFGPGTRLLVL.

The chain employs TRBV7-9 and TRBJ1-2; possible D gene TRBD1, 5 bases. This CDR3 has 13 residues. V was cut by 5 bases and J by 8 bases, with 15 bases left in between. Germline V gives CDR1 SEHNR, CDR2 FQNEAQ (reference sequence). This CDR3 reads CASSGRGGEGYTF. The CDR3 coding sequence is TGTGCCAGCAGCGGCCGGGGGGGGGAAGGCTACACCTTC.

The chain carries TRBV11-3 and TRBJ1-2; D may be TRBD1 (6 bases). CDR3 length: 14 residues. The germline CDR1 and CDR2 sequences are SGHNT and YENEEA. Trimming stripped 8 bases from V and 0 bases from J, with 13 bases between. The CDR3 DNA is TGTGCCAGCCGTGCAGGGACATCTAACTATGGCTACACCTTC. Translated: CASRAGTSNYGYTF. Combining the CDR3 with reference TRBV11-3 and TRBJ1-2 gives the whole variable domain EAGVVQSPRYKIIEKKQPVAFWCNPISGHNTLYWYLQNLGQGPELLIRYENEEAVDDSQLPKDRFSAERLKGVDSTLKIQPAELGDSAVYLCASRAGTSNYGYTFGSGTRLTVV.

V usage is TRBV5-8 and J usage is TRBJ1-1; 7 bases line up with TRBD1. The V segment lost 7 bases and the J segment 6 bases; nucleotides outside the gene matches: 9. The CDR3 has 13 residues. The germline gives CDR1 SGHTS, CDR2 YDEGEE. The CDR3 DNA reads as TGTGCCAGCCAGTACAGGGGAATTCCTGAAGCTTTCTTT. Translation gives CASQYRGIPEAFF.

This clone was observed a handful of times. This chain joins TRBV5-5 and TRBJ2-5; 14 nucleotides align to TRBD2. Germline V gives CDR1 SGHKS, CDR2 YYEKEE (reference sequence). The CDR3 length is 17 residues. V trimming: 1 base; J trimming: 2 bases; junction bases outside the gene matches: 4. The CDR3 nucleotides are TGTGCCAGCAGCTTGCGACTAGCGGGGGGGGAGCAAGAGACCCAGTACTTC. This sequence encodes CASSLRLAGGEQETQYF.

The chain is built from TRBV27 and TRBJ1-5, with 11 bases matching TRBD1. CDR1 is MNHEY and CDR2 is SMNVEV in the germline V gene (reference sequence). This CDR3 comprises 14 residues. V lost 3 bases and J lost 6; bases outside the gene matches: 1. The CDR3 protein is CASSLGQGGQPQHF. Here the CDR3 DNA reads TGTGCCAGCAGTTTGGGACAGGGGGGTCAGCCCCAGCATTTT.

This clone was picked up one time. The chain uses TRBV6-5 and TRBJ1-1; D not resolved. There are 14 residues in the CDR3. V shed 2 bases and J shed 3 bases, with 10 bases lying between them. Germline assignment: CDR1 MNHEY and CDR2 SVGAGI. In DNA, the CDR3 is TGTGCCAGCAGTTACGTCGGCGGTCACACTGAAGCTTTCTTT. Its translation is CASSYVGGHTEAFF.

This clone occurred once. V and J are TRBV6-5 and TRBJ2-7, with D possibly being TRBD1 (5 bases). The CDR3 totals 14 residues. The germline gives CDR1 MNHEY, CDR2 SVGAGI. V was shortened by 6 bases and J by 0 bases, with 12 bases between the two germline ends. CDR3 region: CASRPQGSSYEQYV. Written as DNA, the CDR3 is TGTGCCAGCAGACCGCAGGGTAGCTCCTACGAGCAGTACGTC.

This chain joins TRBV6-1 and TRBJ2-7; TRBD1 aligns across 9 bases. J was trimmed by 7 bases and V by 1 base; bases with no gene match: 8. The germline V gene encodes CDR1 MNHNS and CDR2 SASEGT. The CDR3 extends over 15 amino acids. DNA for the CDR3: TGTGCCAGCAGTGAAGGGACAGGGGTGTCGGGGGAGCAGTACTTC. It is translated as CASSEGTGVSGEQYF.

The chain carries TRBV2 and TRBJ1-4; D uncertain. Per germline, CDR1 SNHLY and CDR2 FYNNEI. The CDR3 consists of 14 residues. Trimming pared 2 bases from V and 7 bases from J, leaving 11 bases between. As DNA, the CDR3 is TGTGCCAGCAGTGAACAAGGACTATCTGAAAAACTGTTTTTT. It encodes CASSEQGLSEKLFF.